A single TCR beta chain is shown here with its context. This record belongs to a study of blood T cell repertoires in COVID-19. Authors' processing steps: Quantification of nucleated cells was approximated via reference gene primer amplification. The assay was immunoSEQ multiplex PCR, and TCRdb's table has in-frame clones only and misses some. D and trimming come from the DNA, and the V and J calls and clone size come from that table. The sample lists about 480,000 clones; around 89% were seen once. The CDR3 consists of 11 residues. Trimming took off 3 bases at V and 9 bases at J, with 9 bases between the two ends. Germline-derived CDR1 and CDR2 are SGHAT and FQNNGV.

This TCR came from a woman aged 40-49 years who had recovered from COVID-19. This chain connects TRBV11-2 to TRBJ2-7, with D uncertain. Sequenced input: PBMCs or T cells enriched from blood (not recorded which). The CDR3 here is CASSFSTMQYF. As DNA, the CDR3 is TGTGCCAGCAGCTTTTCCACTATGCAGTACTTC.